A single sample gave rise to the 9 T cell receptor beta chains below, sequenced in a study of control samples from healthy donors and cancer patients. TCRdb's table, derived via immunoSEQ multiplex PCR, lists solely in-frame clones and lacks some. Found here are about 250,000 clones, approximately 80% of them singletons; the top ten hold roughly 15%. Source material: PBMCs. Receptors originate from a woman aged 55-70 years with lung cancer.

This CDR3 is CASSLAGKTYEQYF. CDR3 nucleotides: TGTGCCAGCAGCTTGGCCGGGAAGACCTACGAGCAGTACTTC. The chain links TRBV5-4 to TRBJ2-7; D might be TRBD2 (5 bases). Germline CDR1 reads SGHNT; CDR2 reads YYREEE (reference sequence). The CDR3 runs to 14 residues. V dropped 0 bases and J dropped 2 bases, with 9 bases sitting between them.

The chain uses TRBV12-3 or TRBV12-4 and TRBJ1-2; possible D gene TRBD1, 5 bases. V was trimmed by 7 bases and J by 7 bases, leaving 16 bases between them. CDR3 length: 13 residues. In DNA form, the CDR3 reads TGTGCCAGCACCCCAAGACAGTTCGGTGGCTACACCTTC. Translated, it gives CASTPRQFGGYTF.

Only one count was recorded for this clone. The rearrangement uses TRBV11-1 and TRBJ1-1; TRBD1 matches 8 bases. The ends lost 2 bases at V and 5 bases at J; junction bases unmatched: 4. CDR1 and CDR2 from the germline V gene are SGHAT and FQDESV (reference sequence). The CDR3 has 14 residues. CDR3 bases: TGTGCCAGCAGCTTAATACAGGGGGAGACTGAAGCTTTCTTT. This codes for CASSLIQGETEAFF.

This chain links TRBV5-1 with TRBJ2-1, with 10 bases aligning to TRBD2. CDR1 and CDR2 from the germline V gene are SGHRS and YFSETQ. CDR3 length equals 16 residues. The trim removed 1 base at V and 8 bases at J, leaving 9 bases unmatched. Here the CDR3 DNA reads TGCGCCAGCAGCTTGACCCCTAGCGGGGGTCTCGATGAGCAGTTCTTC. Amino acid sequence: CASSLTPSGGLDEQFF.

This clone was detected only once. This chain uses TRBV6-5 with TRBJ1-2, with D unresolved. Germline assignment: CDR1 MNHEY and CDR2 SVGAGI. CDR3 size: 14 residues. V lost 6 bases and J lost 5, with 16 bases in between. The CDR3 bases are TGTGCCAGCAGCCAATTCGGCGGAAGGTATGGCTACACCTTC. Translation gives CASSQFGGRYGYTF.

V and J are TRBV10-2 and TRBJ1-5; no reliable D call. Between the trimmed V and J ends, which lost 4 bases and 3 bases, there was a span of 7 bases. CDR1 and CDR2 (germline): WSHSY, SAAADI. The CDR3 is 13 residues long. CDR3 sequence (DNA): TGCGCCAGCAGTGTTGGGAACAATCAGCCCCAGCATTTT. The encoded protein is CASSVGNNQPQHF.

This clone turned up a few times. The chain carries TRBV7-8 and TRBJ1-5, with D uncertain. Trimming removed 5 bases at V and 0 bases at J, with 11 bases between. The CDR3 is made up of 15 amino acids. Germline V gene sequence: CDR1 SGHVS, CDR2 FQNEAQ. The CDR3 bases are TGTGCCAGCAGCCCTGCCAGCCATAGCAATCAGCCCCAGCATTTT. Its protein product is CASSPASHSNQPQHF. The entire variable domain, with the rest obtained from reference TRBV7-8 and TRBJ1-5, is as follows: GAGVSQSPRYKVAKRGQDVALRCDPISGHVSLFWYQQALGQGPEFLTYFQNEAQLDKSGLPSDRFFAERPEGSVSTLKIQRTQQEDSAVYLCASSPASHSNQPQHFGDGTRLSIL.

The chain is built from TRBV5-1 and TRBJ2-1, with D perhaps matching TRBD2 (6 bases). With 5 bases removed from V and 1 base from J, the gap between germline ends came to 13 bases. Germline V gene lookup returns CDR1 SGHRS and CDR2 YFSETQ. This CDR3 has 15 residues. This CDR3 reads CASSQRDLSYNEQFF. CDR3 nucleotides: TGCGCCAGCAGTCAAAGGGACTTATCCTACAATGAGCAGTTCTTC.

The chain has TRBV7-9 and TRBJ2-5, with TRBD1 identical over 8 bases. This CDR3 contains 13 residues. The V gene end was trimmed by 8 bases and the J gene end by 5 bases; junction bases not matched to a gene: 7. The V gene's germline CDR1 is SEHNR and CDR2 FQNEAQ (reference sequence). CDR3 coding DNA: TGTGCCAGCGGACCGGGACAGGCGGAGACCCAGTACTTC. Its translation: CASGPGQAETQYF.